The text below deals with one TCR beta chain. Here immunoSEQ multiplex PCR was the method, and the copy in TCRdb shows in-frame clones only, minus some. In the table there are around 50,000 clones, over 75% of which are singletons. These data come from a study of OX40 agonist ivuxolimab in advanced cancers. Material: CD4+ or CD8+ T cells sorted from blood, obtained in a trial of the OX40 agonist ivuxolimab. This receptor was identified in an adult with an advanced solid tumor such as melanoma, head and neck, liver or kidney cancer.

The CDR3 spells CASSPGLAGEENEQFF. The CDR3 coding sequence is TGTGCCAGCAGCCCAGGACTAGCGGGAGAAGAAAATGAGCAGTTCTTC. The V call is TRBV7-3, the J call TRBJ2-1, with 13 bases that match TRBD2. The CDR3 spans 16 residues. The V gene end was trimmed by 5 bases and the J gene end by 7 bases; junction bases not matched to a gene: 8. CDR1 is SGHTA, CDR2 FQGTGA, per germline.